The sample holds many counts of the clone carrying this TCR beta chain. What it binds is unknown. One entry per CDR3 protein, called by TCRdb with MiXCR from the 5' RACE reads. This sample has 25,000 to 30,000 distinct CDR3 sequences, with approximately 16% found just once. V was clipped by 2 bases and J by 5 bases, with 7 bases between them. The germline CDR1 and CDR2 sequences are MNHEY and SVGAGI. The CDR3 has 13 amino acids. This record comes from a study of T-cell memory formation after mild COVID-19. Turning to the study itself: There were largely donor-specific TCR clusters.

Study conclusions and caveats: Second-wave clones with a day 37 peak had unconfirmed SARS-CoV-2 specificity. Among contracting clones, CD4+ were mainly CM/EM and CD8+ enriched in EMRA. Within pre-infection memory, some responding clones were found, suggesting cross-reactive memory joined.

The chain carries TRBV6-5 and TRBJ1-5; D is undetermined. This clonotype originated in an adult who had mild COVID-19 (a few samples of this study predate the infection). Cell type and time point are not known. The sample was PBMCs or a T cell subset sorted from them (not recorded which). CDR3 residues: CASSYMGYQPQHF. DNA for the CDR3: TGTGCCAGCAGTTACATGGGGTATCAGCCCCAGCATTTT.